These 27 T cell receptor beta chains share one sample of origin, sequenced in a study of cytomegalovirus exposure and HLA in healthy donors. Libraries were prepared by immunoSEQ multiplex PCR; TCRdb keeps only in-frame clonotypes and omits some of them. The table includes about 160,000 clones, more than 70% detected once. Sample: PBMCs. These TCRs come from a man younger than 40 in good health and CMV-seropositive.

The rearrangement links TRBV28 to TRBJ2-1, with 7 bases fitting TRBD1. Looked up from germline, CDR1 is MDHEN and CDR2 is SYDVKM. There are 14 residues in the CDR3. The V gene end was trimmed by 2 bases and the J gene end by 6 bases; junction bases not matched to a gene: 4. The CDR3: CASSLTGVFNEQFF. The DNA of the CDR3 is TGTGCCAGCAGTTTAACAGGGGTATTCAATGAGCAGTTCTTC.

This chain connects TRBV7-6 to TRBJ2-2; 7 bases match TRBD2. The CDR3 extends over 14 amino acids. Germline assignment: CDR1 SGHVS and CDR2 FNYEAQ. The junction had 2 bases not matched to a gene; V was cut back by 7 bases and J by 0 bases. In DNA, the CDR3 is TGTGCCAGCAATCGGGGGGCGAACACCGGGGAGCTGTTTTTT. The encoded protein is CASNRGANTGELFF.

The V and J genes are TRBV5-5 and TRBJ1-2; perhaps TRBD1 as D (6 bases). The V and J ends lost 0 bases and 0 bases respectively, with 12 bases between them. The germline V gene has CDR1 SGHKS and CDR2 YYEKEE (reference sequence). This CDR3 contains 16 residues. The chain's CDR3 is CASSLAKGGTNYGYTF. The CDR3 region has the DNA TGTGCCAGCAGCTTGGCCAAGGGGGGGACTAACTATGGCTACACCTTC. Combining the CDR3 with reference TRBV5-5 and TRBJ1-2 gives the whole variable domain DAGVTQSPTHLIKTRGQQVTLRCSPISGHKSVSWYQQVLGQGPQFIFQYYEKEERGRGNFPDRFSARQFPNYSSELNVNALLLGDSALYLCASSLAKGGTNYGYTFGSGTRLTVV.

The chain is built from TRBV7-9 and TRBJ2-5, with a weak D call TRBD2 (6 bases). V gave up 5 bases and J gave up 7 bases, with 14 bases separating them. Germline lookup yields CDR1 SEHNR and CDR2 FQNEAQ (reference sequence). The CDR3 length is 13 residues. DNA for the CDR3: TGTGCCAGCAGCCTCACCGTGGGGGGGACCCAGTACTTC. Amino acids: CASSLTVGGTQYF.

The chain combines TRBV9 with TRBJ2-1; D gene ambiguous. The germline CDR1 and CDR2 sequences are SGDLS and YYNGEE. The CDR3 contains 12 residues. Trimming took 3 bases from V and 6 from J, leaving 7 bases between them. The CDR3 coding sequence is TGTGCCAGCAGCGACGTCAGCAATGAGCAGTTCTTC. It codes for CASSDVSNEQFF.

This clone was picked up many times. This chain connects TRBV5-6 to TRBJ1-6, with 9 bases matching TRBD1. Germline CDR1 is SGHDT and CDR2 is YYEEEE. The CDR3 length is 15 residues. Germline trimming cut 2 bases from V and 9 bases from J; bases unmatched to any gene: 6. The CDR3 protein is CASSFAGTGSSPLHF. The CDR3, as DNA: TGTGCCAGCAGCTTCGCCGGGACAGGGAGTTCACCCCTCCACTTT.

This clone was detected only a few times. The genes are TRBV7-2 and TRBJ1-2; 8 positions match TRBD1. CDR3 length: 15 amino acids. The germline gives CDR1 SGHTA, CDR2 FQGNSA. The V segment lost 5 bases and the J segment 3 bases; nucleotides outside the gene matches: 8. The chain's CDR3 is CASSPRTGSDYGYTF. For the CDR3, the DNA is TGTGCCAGCAGCCCGAGGACAGGGTCGGACTATGGCTACACCTTC.

This clone came up once. J is TRBJ2-7 and V is TRBV29-1, with D possibly TRBD2 on 6 matching bases. Germline lookup yields CDR1 SQVTM and CDR2 ANQGSEA. This CDR3 is 12 amino acids long. The germline V and J ends were trimmed by 7 bases and 4 bases, with 14 bases remaining between them. The CDR3 DNA reads TGCAGCGCTTTCGGGACTGAATACGAGCAGTACTTC. This sequence encodes CSAFGTEYEQYF.

V is TRBV25-1 and J is TRBJ2-1; no clear D. Germline CDR1 and CDR2: MGHDK and SYGVNS. V lost 2 bases to trimming and J lost 9 bases, with 14 bases between them. CDR3 length: 14 residues. The CDR3 bases are TGTGCCAGCAGTGAAGTGGATAGCCGTGGTGAGCAGTTCTTC. It yields the protein CASSEVDSRGEQFF.

This sequence joins TRBV25-1 and TRBJ2-1, with D possibly matching TRBD2 (5 bases). Trimming left V 6 bases short and J 4 bases short, with 13 bases between. The CDR3 totals 14 residues. The V gene's germline CDR1 is MGHDK and CDR2 SYGVNS. CDR3 residues: CASSDLAAYNEQFF. CDR3 coding DNA: TGTGCCAGCAGCGATCTAGCCGCATACAATGAGCAGTTCTTC.

The gene calls are TRBV2 and TRBJ2-2, with D tentatively TRBD2 (5 bases). The CDR3 covers 16 residues. CDR1 and CDR2 (germline): SNHLY, FYNNEI. Trimming shortened V by 2 bases and J by 0 bases, and 10 bases separated the two germline ends. CDR3: CASSEHAGSNTGELFF. CDR3 DNA sequence: TGTGCCAGCAGTGAACATGCGGGTTCGAACACCGGGGAGCTGTTTTTT.

The V and J genes are TRBV14 and TRBJ2-5, with TRBD1 matching 7 bases. This CDR3 contains 16 residues. V shed 1 base and J 5 bases; nucleotides not matched to a gene: 10. Germline V CDR1 and CDR2: SGHDN, FVKESK. CDR3 protein: CASSQAYRGSRETQYF. The CDR3 DNA reads as TGTGCCAGCAGCCAAGCCTACAGGGGATCCAGGGAGACCCAGTACTTC.

The chain recombines TRBV30 with TRBJ1-6, with unresolved D. V was shortened by 8 bases and J by 6 bases, with 14 bases between the two germline ends. CDR3 length: 13 residues. Germline lookup yields CDR1 GTSNPN and CDR2 SVGIG (reference sequence). In nucleotides, the CDR3 is TGTGCCGCCGACGGGTCCCTTAATTCACCCCTCCACTTT. Its translation is CAADGSLNSPLHF.

The J gene is TRBJ2-7, the V gene TRBV7-2; 7 bases match TRBD1. Germline V gene lookup returns CDR1 SGHTA and CDR2 FQGNSA. The CDR3 runs 15 residues. After removal of 0 bases from V and 0 bases from J, the junction contained 2 bases not matched to a gene. The CDR3 sequence: CASSLATGSSYEQYF. CDR3 DNA sequence: TGTGCCAGCAGCTTAGCGACAGGGAGCTCCTACGAGCAGTACTTC.

This clone was seen only once. The rearrangement joins TRBV5-1 to TRBJ1-4, with 8 bases fitting TRBD1. V was clipped by 1 base and J by 8 bases; unmatched bases: 10. CDR3 size: 16 residues. Germline CDR1 reads SGHRS; CDR2 reads YFSETQ. Here the CDR3 reads CASSLIWTGLGEKLFF. The DNA for the CDR3 is TGCGCCAGCAGCTTGATTTGGACAGGGCTTGGAGAAAAACTGTTTTTT.

This clone was seen a handful of times. This chain joins TRBV2 and TRBJ2-7, with a possible D match to TRBD1 (5 bases). The CDR3 extends over 14 amino acids. Germline V gene sequence: CDR1 SNHLY, CDR2 FYNNEI. The V gene lost 6 bases and the J gene lost 2 bases, with 14 bases spanning the gap. The CDR3 protein is CASRAPPGTYEQYF. As DNA, the CDR3 is TGTGCCAGCAGAGCCCCTCCAGGGACCTACGAGCAGTACTTC.

The chain recombines TRBV7-3 with TRBJ2-2; possibly TRBD1 for D (6 bases). Trimming removed 4 bases from V and 5 bases from J, with 8 bases in between. Germline lookup yields CDR1 SGHTA and CDR2 FQGTGA. The CDR3 contains 13 residues. The DNA for the CDR3 is TGTGCCAGCAGCTCTGGGACAACCGGGGAGCTGTTTTTT. This encodes CASSSGTTGELFF.

This rearrangement joins TRBV6-1 to TRBJ2-1, with 8 nucleotides matching TRBD1. Germline CDR1 reads MNHNS; CDR2 reads SASEGT. V dropped 4 bases and J dropped 2; count of bases not matched to a gene: 4. The CDR3 has 15 residues. In DNA, the CDR3 is TGTGCCAGCAGTGGAGAGACAGGGGCCTACAATGAGCAGTTCTTC. It translates to CASSGETGAYNEQFF.

The genes are TRBV7-3 and TRBJ2-5, with 8 positions matching TRBD2. The CDR3 length is 15 residues. Germline lookup yields CDR1 SGHTA and CDR2 FQGTGA. With 3 bases clipped from V and 2 bases from J, the junction kept 5 bases outside the gene matches. CDR3 amino acids: CASSLGGRKQETQYF. The CDR3 DNA reads TGTGCCAGCAGCTTGGGCGGGAGGAAGCAAGAGACCCAGTACTTC.

This clone was observed a single time. CDR3 DNA: TGTGCCAGCAGTCCGGTTAGCTCCTACGAGCAGTACTTC. It yields the protein CASSPVSSYEQYF. The chain carries TRBV28 and TRBJ2-7; no clear D. Germline CDR1 reads MDHEN; CDR2 reads SYDVKM. V lost 5 bases and J 0 bases, leaving 8 bases between the germline ends. This CDR3 contains 13 residues.

This CDR3 reads CASRTGQGGTGELFF. The CDR3 nucleotides are TGTGCCAGCCGGACGGGACAGGGTGGCACCGGGGAGCTGTTTTTT. This sequence joins TRBV2 and TRBJ2-2, with TRBD1 matching 9 bases. Germline loops: CDR1 SNHLY, CDR2 FYNNEI. The length of the CDR3 is 15 residues. V shed 8 bases and J 4 bases; nucleotides not matched to a gene: 8.

The genes are TRBV7-6 and TRBJ2-7; 10 nucleotides align to TRBD1. This CDR3 spans 14 amino acids. CDR1 and CDR2 from the germline V gene are SGHVS and FNYEAQ. Trimming cost V 5 bases and J 4 bases; bases outside gene matches: 5. The CDR3: CASSVGTGEYEQYF. The CDR3 region has the DNA TGTGCCAGCAGCGTAGGGACAGGGGAATACGAGCAGTACTTC.

The chain carries TRBV19 and TRBJ1-2; D is perhaps TRBD1 (5 bases). Germline V gives CDR1 LNHDA, CDR2 SQIVND (reference sequence). CDR3 size: 15 residues. V was clipped by 6 bases and J by 3 bases, with 17 bases between them. Here the CDR3 DNA reads TGTGCCAGTAGCCGGGCGGGGGAAGACTACTATGGCTACACCTTC. Residues: CASSRAGEDYYGYTF.

This chain uses TRBV4-3 with TRBJ1-4, with 8 bases identical to TRBD1. This CDR3 is 18 amino acids long. V shed 0 bases, J shed 0 bases, and the junction held 6 bases outside the gene matches. Germline CDR1 is LGHNA and CDR2 is YSLEER. The CDR3, as DNA: TGCGCCAGCAGCCAAGATTGGGACAGGATCGCAACTAATGAAAAACTGTTTTTT. It specifies CASSQDWDRIATNEKLFF.

This clone was observed once. The rearrangement uses TRBV28 and TRBJ1-4, with TRBD1 as a possible D gene (5 bases). Trimming removed 5 bases at V and 0 bases at J, with 10 bases between. CDR1 MDHEN and CDR2 SYDVKM come from the germline V gene. The CDR3 sequence is 15 residues long. CDR3 residues: CASSPSGATNEKLFF. CDR3 coding DNA: TGTGCCAGCAGTCCCTCGGGGGCAACTAATGAAAAACTGTTTTTT.

V and J are TRBV5-6 and TRBJ2-7; 9 positions agree with TRBD2. The CDR3 totals 15 residues. Germline loops: CDR1 SGHDT, CDR2 YYEEEE. V lost 0 bases, J lost 0 bases, and 1 base stayed unmatched. CDR3: CASSLGLAASYEQYF. In DNA, the CDR3 is TGTGCCAGCAGCTTGGGACTAGCGGCCTCCTACGAGCAGTACTTC.

CDR3 DNA sequence: TGCGCCAGCAGCCCCGGACAGGGAAGCTATGGCTACACCTTC. Translating it yields CASSPGQGSYGYTF. The V and J genes are TRBV4-1 and TRBJ1-2; TRBD1 matches 8 bases. Germline V gene sequence: CDR1 MGHRA, CDR2 YSYEKL. The CDR3 loop spans 14 amino acids. J lost 4 bases, V lost 4 bases, and 5 bases had no gene match.